This TCR beta chain was captured by sequencing in a study of blood T cell repertoires in COVID-19. This clone was counted only a few times. TCRdb's copy holds only in-frame clones and misses some; the assay was immunoSEQ multiplex PCR. The table has approximately 310,000 clones, about nine tenths seen once. This CDR3 region has 15 residues. V dropped 6 bases and J dropped 6 bases, with 19 bases sitting between them. Germline CDR1 LNHDA, CDR2 SQIVND (reference sequence). The clonotype originates from a man in his sixties who had recovered from COVID-19. This rearrangement joins TRBV19 to TRBJ2-3; the D gene is possibly TRBD2 (6 bases). The material sequenced was PBMCs or T cells enriched from blood (not recorded which). CDR3 amino acids: CASSNVFGSWDTQYF. DNA of the CDR3: TGTGCCAGTAGCAACGTCTTCGGGAGTTGGGATACGCAGTATTTT.